Detailed here is one T cell receptor beta chain. What it recognizes is unknown. Germline CDR1 and CDR2: MNHEY and SVGAGI. The V segment lost 0 bases and the J segment 2 bases; nucleotides outside the gene matches: 0. The CDR3 runs to 15 residues. This record belongs to a study of identical twins. Points from the study as a whole: Cord blood beta clonotypes that were abundant carried fewer insertions, and memory repertoires showed no such trend. Cross-sectional statistics, not tracking of the same donors, supported the conclusions.

TCRdb passed the 5' RACE reads through MiXCR, listing each CDR3 protein once. The sample comprises fewer than 650,000 distinct CDR3 sequences, approximately 9.6% of which are singletons, and approximately 3.2% rests with the top ten. These data also formed part of another study, on yellow fever vaccine responses in identical twins.

This sequence was found in a woman in her late teens or twenties in good health. The specimen sequenced was PBMCs. The chain carries TRBV6-5 and TRBJ1-2; 10 positions match TRBD1. CDR3 region: CASSYSGQGNYGYTF. The DNA of the CDR3 is TGTGCCAGCAGTTACTCGGGACAGGGGAACTATGGCTACACCTTC.